This TCR beta chain was observed in a study of blood T cell repertoires in COVID-19. Study information: T cells, B-cell-depleted T cells, or PBMCs provided the cDNA or gDNA that served as material.

Original methodology: From reference gene primer amplification, estimates of nucleated cell counts were derived. Profiling relied on immunoSEQ multiplex PCR, and the TCRdb table lists in-frame clones only, not all of them. Clone size and the V and J calls come from that table; the DNA yielded D and trimming. The profile shows 45,000 to 50,000 clones, about three quarters of them singletons. The clonotype was recovered from a human donor with active or convalescent COVID-19. The donor label of this sample is uncertain. Sequences were obtained from peripheral blood.

CDR3 region: CASSVSARGGGELFF. The CDR3 coding sequence is TGTGCCAGCAGCGTTTCGGCTAGAGGGGGCGGGGAGCTGTTTTTT. This chain connects TRBV9 to TRBJ2-2; D may be TRBD1 (6 bases). The CDR3 contains 15 residues. V lost 2 bases to trimming and J lost 7 bases, with 15 bases between them. CDR1 and CDR2 (germline): SGDLS, YYNGEE.